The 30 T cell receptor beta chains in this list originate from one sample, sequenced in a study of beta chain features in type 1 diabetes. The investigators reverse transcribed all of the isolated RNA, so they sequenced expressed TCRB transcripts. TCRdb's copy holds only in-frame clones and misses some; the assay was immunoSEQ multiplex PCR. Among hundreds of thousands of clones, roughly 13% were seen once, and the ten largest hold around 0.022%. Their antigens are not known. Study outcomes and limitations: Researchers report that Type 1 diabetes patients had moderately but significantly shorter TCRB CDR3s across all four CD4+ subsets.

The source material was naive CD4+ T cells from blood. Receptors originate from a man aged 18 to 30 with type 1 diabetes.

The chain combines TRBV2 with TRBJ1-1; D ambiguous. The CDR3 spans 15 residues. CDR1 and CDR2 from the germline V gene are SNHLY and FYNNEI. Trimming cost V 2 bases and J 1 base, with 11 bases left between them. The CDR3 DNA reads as TGTGCCAGCAGTGAACTGCAGCCAGGGAACACTGAAGCTTTCTTT. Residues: CASSELQPGNTEAFF.

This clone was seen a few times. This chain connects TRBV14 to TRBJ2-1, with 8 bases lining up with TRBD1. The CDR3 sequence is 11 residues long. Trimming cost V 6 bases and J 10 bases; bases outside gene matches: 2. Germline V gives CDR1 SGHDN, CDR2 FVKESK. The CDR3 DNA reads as TGTGCCAGCAGTGACAGGGGAGAGCAGTTCTTC. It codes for CASSDRGEQFF.

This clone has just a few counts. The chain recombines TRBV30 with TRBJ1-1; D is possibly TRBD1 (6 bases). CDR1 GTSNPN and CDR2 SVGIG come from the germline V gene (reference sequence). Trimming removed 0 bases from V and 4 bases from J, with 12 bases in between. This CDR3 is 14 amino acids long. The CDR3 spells CAWSVVGAFTEAFF. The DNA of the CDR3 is TGTGCCTGGAGTGTAGTGGGGGCCTTCACTGAAGCTTTCTTT.

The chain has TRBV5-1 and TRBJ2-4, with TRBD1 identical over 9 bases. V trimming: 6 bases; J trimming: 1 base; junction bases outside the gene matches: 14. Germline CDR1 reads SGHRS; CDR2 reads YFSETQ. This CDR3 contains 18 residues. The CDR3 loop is CASTVRDRVDQAKNIQYF. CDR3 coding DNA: TGCGCCAGCACCGTCCGGGACAGGGTCGACCAGGCCAAAAACATTCAGTACTTC.

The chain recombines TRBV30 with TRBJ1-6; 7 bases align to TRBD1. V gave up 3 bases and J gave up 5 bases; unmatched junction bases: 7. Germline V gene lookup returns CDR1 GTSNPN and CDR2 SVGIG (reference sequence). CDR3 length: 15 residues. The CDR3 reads CAWRTGPLNNSPLHF. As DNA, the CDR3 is TGTGCCTGGAGGACAGGGCCGTTAAATAATTCACCCCTCCACTTT.

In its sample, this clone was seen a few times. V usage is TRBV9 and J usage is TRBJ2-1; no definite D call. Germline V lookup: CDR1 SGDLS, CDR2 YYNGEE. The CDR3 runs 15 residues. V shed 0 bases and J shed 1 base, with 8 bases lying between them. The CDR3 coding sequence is TGTGCCAGCAGCGTAGGGATTGGATCCTACAATGAGCAGTTCTTC. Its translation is CASSVGIGSYNEQFF.

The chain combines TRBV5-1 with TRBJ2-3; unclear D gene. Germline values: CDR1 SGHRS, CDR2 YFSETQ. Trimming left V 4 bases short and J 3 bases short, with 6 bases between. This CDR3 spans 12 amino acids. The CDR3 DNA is TGCGCCAGCAGCGCCCTAACAGATACGCAGTATTTT. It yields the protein CASSALTDTQYF.

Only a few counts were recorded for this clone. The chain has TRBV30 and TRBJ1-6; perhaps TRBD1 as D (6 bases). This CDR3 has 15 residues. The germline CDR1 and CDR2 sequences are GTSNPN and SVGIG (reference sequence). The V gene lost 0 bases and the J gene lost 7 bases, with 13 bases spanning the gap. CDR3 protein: CAWSVQGGMNSPLHF. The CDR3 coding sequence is TGTGCCTGGAGTGTACAAGGGGGGATGAATTCACCCCTCCACTTT.

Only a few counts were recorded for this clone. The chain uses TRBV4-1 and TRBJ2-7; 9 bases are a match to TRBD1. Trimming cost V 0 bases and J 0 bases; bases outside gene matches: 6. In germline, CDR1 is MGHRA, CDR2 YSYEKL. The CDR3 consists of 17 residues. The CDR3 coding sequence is TGCGCCAGCAGCCAAGATCGACCGGGACAGGGCTCCTACGAGCAGTACTTC. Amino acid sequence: CASSQDRPGQGSYEQYF.

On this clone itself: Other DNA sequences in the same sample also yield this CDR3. The CDR3 loop reads CASSLGQYSNQPQHF. The CDR3 DNA reads TGTGCCAGCAGCTTAGGACAGTATAGCAATCAGCCCCAGCATTTT. The chain is built from TRBV7-9 and TRBJ1-5; TRBD1 might be the D (5 bases). Trimming removed 1 base from V and 0 bases from J, with 7 bases in between. The germline CDR1 and CDR2 sequences are SEHNR and FQNEAQ (reference sequence). The CDR3 has 15 amino acids.

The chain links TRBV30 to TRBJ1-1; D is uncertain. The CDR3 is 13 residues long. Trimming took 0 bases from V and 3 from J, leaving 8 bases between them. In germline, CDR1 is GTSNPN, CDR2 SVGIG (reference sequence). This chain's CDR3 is CAWSVGRYTEAFF. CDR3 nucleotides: TGTGCCTGGAGTGTGGGAAGGTACACTGAAGCTTTCTTT.

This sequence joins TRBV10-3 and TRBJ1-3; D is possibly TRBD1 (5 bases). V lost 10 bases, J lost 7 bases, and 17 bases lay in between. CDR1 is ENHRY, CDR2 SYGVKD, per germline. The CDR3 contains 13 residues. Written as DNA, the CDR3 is TGTGCCACCCAGGGCCGCCAAGACAACACCATATATTTT. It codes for CATQGRQDNTIYF.

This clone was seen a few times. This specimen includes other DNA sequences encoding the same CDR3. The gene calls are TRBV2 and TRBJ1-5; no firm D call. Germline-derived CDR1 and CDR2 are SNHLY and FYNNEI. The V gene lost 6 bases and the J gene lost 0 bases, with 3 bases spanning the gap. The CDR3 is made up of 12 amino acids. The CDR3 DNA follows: TGTGCCAGCAGAAATAGCAATCAGCCCCAGCATTTT. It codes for CASRNSNQPQHF.

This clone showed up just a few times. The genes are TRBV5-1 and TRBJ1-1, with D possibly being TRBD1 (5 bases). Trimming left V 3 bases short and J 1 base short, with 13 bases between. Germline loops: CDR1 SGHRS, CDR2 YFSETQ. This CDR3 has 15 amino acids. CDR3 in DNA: TGCGCCAGCAGCTCCCCCTTAGGGGAGAACACTGAAGCTTTCTTT. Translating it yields CASSSPLGENTEAFF.

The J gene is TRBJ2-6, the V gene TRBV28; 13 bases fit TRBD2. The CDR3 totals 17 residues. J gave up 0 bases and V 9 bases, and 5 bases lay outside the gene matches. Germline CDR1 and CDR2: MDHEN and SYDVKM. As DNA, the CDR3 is TGTGCCAGTGGCGGGACTAGCGGGGTCTCTGGGGCCAACGTCCTGACTTTC. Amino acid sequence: CASGGTSGVSGANVLTF.

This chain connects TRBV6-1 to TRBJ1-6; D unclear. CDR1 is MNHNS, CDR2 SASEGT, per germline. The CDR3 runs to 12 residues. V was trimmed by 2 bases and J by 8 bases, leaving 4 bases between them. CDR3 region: CASSELDSPLHF. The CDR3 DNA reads TGTGCCAGCAGTGAACTCGATTCACCCCTCCACTTT.

This chain's CDR3 is CASTEGRAYGYTF. The DNA for the CDR3 is TGTGCCAGCACCGAGGGCAGGGCCTATGGCTACACCTTC. V and J are TRBV2 and TRBJ1-2; D is possibly TRBD1 (5 bases). This CDR3 has 13 residues. V lost 7 bases and J 4 bases, leaving 13 bases between the germline ends. Germline CDR1 and CDR2: SNHLY and FYNNEI.

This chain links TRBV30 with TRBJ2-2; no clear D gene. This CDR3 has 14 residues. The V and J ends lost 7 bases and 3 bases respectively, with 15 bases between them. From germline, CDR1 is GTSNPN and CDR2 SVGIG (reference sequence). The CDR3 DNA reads TGTGCCTCGACCGGGCGGAAAGACACCGGGGAGCTGTTTTTT. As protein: CASTGRKDTGELFF.

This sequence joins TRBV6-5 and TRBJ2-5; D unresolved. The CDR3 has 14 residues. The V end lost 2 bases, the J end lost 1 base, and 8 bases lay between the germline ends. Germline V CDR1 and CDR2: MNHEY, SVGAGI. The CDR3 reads CASSYDSVQETQYF. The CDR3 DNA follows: TGTGCCAGCAGTTACGATTCCGTCCAAGAGACCCAGTACTTC.

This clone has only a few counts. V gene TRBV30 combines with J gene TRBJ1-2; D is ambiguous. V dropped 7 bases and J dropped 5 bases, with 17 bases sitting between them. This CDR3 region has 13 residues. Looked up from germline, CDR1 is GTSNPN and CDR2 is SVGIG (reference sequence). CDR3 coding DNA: TGTGCCTCGGACGTCCCCTTGGGATATGGCTACACCTTC. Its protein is CASDVPLGYGYTF.

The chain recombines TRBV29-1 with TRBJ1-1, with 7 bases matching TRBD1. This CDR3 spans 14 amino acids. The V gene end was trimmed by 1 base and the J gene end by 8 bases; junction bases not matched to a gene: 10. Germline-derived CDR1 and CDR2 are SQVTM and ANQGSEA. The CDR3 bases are TGCAGCGTTGAAGGCAGACAGGGCCCACGAGAAGCTTTCTTT. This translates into CSVEGRQGPREAFF.

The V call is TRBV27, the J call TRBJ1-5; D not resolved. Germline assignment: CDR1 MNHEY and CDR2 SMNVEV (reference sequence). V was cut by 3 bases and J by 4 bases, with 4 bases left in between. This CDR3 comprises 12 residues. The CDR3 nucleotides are TGTGCCAGCAGTTTCTTGAATCAGCCCCAGCATTTT. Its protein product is CASSFLNQPQHF.

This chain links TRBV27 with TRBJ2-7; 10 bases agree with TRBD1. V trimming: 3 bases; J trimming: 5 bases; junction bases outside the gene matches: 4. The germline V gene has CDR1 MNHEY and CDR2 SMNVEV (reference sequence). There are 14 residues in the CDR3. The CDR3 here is CASSFRQGANEQYF. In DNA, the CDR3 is TGTGCCAGCAGTTTTCGACAGGGGGCCAACGAGCAGTACTTC.

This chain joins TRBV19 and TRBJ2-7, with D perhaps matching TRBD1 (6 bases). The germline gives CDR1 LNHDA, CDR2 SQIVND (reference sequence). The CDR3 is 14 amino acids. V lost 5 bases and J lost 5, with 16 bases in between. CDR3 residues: CASSVNRDRNEQYF. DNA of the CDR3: TGTGCCAGTAGTGTTAACAGGGACCGCAACGAGCAGTACTTC.

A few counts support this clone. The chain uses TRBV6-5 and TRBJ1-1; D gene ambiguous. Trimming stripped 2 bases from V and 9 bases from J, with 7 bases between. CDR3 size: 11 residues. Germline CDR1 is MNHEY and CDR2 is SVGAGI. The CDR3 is CASSYGNKAFF. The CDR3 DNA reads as TGTGCCAGCAGTTACGGAAATAAAGCTTTCTTT.

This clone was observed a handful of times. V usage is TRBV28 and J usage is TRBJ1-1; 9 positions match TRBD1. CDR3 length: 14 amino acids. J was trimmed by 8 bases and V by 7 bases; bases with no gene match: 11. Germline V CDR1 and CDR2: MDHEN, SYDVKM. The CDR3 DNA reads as TGTGCCAGCACGTCTGGGGACAGGGCCCGAGAAGCTTTCTTT. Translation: CASTSGDRAREAFF.

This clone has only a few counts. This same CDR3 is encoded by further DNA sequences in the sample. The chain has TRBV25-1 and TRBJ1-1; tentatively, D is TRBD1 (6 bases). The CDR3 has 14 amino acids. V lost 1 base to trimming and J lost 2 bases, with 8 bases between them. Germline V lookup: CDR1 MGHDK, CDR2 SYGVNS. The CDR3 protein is CASSELQGNTEAFF. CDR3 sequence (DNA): TGTGCCAGCAGTGAATTACAGGGAAACACTGAAGCTTTCTTT. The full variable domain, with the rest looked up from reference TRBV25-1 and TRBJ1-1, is EADIYQTPRYLVIGTGKKITLECSQTMGHDKMYWYQQDPGMELHLIHYSYGVNSTEKGDLSSESTVSRIRTEHFPLTLESARPSHTSQYLCASSELQGNTEAFFGQGTRLTVV.

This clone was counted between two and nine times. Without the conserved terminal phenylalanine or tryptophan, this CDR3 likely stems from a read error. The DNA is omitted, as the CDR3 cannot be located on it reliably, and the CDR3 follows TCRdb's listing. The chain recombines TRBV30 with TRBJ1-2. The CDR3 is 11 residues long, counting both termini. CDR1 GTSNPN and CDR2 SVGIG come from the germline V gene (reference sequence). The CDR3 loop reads CAWSVGGDTKL.

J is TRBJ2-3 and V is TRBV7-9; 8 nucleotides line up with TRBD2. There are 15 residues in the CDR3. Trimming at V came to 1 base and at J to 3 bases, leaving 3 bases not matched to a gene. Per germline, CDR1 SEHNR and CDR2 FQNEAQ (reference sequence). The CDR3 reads CASSLVGGGTDTQYF. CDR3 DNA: TGTGCCAGCAGCTTAGTCGGCGGGGGGACAGATACGCAGTATTTT.

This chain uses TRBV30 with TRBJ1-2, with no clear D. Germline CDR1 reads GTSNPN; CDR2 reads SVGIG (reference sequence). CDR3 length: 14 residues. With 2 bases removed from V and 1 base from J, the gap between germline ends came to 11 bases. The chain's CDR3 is CAWSPPVGNYGYTF. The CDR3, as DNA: TGTGCCTGGAGTCCCCCGGTTGGTAACTATGGCTACACCTTC.